This paragraph covers one TCR beta chain sequence. Its antigen remains unidentified. Per-base quality was not reported, and no clone a single base away is much larger than it. V drops 6 bases and J drops 4 bases, leaving 10 bases in between. The germline V gene gives CDR1 as SNHLY and CDR2 as FYNNEI. The CDR3 numbers 13 residues from cysteine through phenylalanine. The DNA shown is the 39-base CDR3, in frame from base 1. Library preparation used the immunoSEQ multiplex PCR assay. For the multiplex PCR, a mixture combining 60 forward primers for TCR Vbeta segments and 13 reverse primers for TCR Jbeta segments was used. A multiplex PCR assay on genomic DNA amplified the CDR3 region of rearranged TCR beta genes. The amplified TCR beta libraries were sequenced on the Illumina HiSeq System as 87-base-pair reads. On the study's bioinformatics: A later analysis tallied tens of millions of unique TCR beta chains across the approximately 670 repertoires, and around 10 million of those chains were shared by two or more donors. Raw reads were error-corrected and collapsed into unique sequences by a nearest-neighbor algorithm in which closely related sequences were merged to remove PCR and sequencing errors. To assign V, D and J gene segments, CDR3 sequences were aligned to IMGT reference sequences. For a sequence to be retained, at least a six-nucleotide match to both a V gene segment and a J gene segment was required. A rearrangement was called productive if the CDR3 had no stop codons and remained in frame with V and J, and every other rearrangement was called non-productive. Following IMGT convention, CDR3 was defined as the stretch from the second conserved V-encoded cysteine to the conserved J-encoded phenylalanine. The earlier analysis of about 610 of the donors excluded any sequence lacking an unambiguous match to a single V gene segment. In an earlier analysis of almost 600 of the donors, a V segment was called functional when productive rearrangements were above 56.7%, and segregating when the standard deviation between donors exceeded 5%. To diagnose cytomegalovirus status from the catalog of TCR beta chain sequences, a statistical classification framework was built. V and J gene assignment, in a later analysis, came from comparing TCR nucleotide sequences with IMGT/GENE-DB human TR gene sequences. In a later analysis, CDR3 sequences and most-parsimonious VDJ recombination scenarios were assigned using the TCRdist pipeline. In a later analysis, each TCR beta chain was defined by its CDR3 amino acid sequence together with its V-gene family, and reads without a unique V-gene family were excluded. In a later analysis, several hundred highly shared, low-generation-probability nucleotide sequences were removed to address suspected cross-contamination and a sequencing artifact. A later analysis calculated a clonal expansion index for each public chain from normalized within-repertoire ranks of inferred template counts. In a later analysis, generation probabilities were computed with a VDJ recombination model fitted to out-of-frame rearrangements, and the resulting probabilities were checked against IGoR. In a later analysis, TCR-TCR, TCR-HLA and TCR-CMV co-occurrence was scored with hypergeometric tests, and a repertoire-size bias correction was applied to TCR pairs. To estimate false discovery rates, a later analysis permuted the HLA or CMV assignments 20 times. In a later analysis, co-occurring TCRs were grouped with DBSCAN, and TCRdist sequence similarity was added when clustering was performed within HLA-allele-positive subsets. For co-occurrence clustering, repertoires with fewer than 30,000 or more than 120,000 public chains were excluded, along with 4 to 6 repertoires with anomalous nucleotide sharing. TCRdb limited this immuneACCESS table to in-frame rearrangements with V and J called. A share of clones is missing; checked studies link under half to unresolved V genes, and the rest is unexplained. For V, J and clone size, that table is used; D and trimming come from the DNA. This sample lists about 140,000 clones; about 66% were detected once. The ten largest clones take up 1.8% of the sample.

The entry originates in a study of cytomegalovirus exposure and HLA in healthy donors (dated 2017 in TCRdb). Regarding the complete study: An earlier analysis of more than 550 of the donors reported approximately 300 Gb of sequence data and around 120 million unique TCR beta sequences obtained from approximately 180 million T cells. Typing coverage varied by locus: about 620-630 donors for A, B, C, DRB1 and DQB1; 522 for DQA1; 600 to 610 for DPA1; about 450 for DPB1. The aim of the study was to test whether cataloging public T cell receptors could identify signatures of past pathogen exposure. To decide whether each TCR beta V gene segment behaved as functional or pseudogenic, an earlier analysis of 587 of the donors relied on high-throughput TCR beta sequencing. Along with the approximately 650-subject first cohort, a separate validation cohort of more than 90 different subjects was used. Across under 500 genotyped donors of the cohort, an average of approximately 220,000 unique TCR beta nucleotide sequences per donor were sequenced, and approximately 19% of those sequences were non-productive. HLA typing included class I and class II loci at four-digit resolution. Donor age, sex, ethnicity and CMV serostatus were compiled alongside the repertoire data. The genetic ancestry cluster associated with self-reported Caucasian donors included 81% of the 300 to 400 genotyped donors. The T cell repertoires of under 750 subjects were profiled by immunosequencing and related to cytomegalovirus serostatus. In the later analysis, no new phenotypic data were used to find candidate immune exposures; instead, reliance was placed on TCR beta sequences and their occurrence across donors. To study patterns of TCR occurrence, a later analysis re-analyzed previously published TCR beta repertoires from 550 to 800 donors and added high-resolution HLA genotyping. To predict cytomegalovirus infection status, the study brought together high-throughput TCR immunosequencing, statistical association of individual TCRs with disease status, and machine learning. Roughly 300 gigabases of sequencing data and roughly 90 million unique TCR sequences were included in an early release covering several hundred HLA-typed donors. A later genetic analysis used genome-wide SNP genotypes for about three fifths of the roughly 700 donors, treating that subset as a discovery cohort. Four or five DR-DQ haplotypes were handled as single units for association and clustering, since linkage in the cohort was strong. All discovery cohort repertoires had been generated using a single sequencing platform. Overall study outcomes, separate from this receptor: Across donors, most TCR sequences were observed very rarely, whereas some public TCRs were present in many individuals. In an earlier analysis of roughly 500 of the donors, most TCR beta V segments appeared in productive rearrangements about 90% or about 30% of the time, broadly matching IMGT annotations. In a later genetic analysis, fewer N-insertions in productive TCRs were reported among donors in an Asian-associated ancestry cluster than the roughly 700-donor mean. The authors suggested that the approach could potentially be extended to other disease states and immunological phenotypes. In a later analysis, HLA-associated TCR beta chains showed more clonal expansion and lower generation probabilities than non-associated chains that were equally common. In a later analysis, TCR association rates were found to vary across HLA loci, with the most associated TCRs seen for DRB1 alleles and the fewest for HLA-C alleles. Several of the top co-occurrence clusters appeared to be linked to parvovirus B19, influenza, CMV and Epstein-Barr virus, according to a later analysis. The classifier was reported to diagnose cytomegalovirus status with high specificity and sensitivity in both the original and validation cohorts. A few of the identified cytomegalovirus-associated TCR beta chains were confirmed in vitro to be specific for cytomegalovirus antigens. An association between a missense DCLRE1C variant and V-gene and J-gene trimming of TCR beta chains was found in a later genetic analysis and replicated in an independent cohort. A group of highly shared sequence variants was considered likely to be a technical artifact of the sequencing pipeline. Linkage disequilibrium might explain the correlated functional status among segregating V segments, but an unknown experimental factor could not be ruled out. A further reported finding was that TCR beta sequences accurately predicted the HLA-A and HLA-B alleles for most subjects in the first cohort. Sequencing depth was assumed to be roughly uniform across donors in the presence/absence analyses, though that assumption may not hold. CMV serostatus was the only immune exposure information available for the cohort. Because counts were too low, some 16 rarely observed V segments, including chromosome 9 orphons, were excluded from the earlier analysis of several hundred of the donors. Strong co-occurrence of HLA alleles, especially DR and DQ, made assigning TCR associations to individual alleles difficult. Because the 87-base-pair reads could not distinguish some IMGT-functional V segments, including TRBV6-2 and TRBV6-3, those segments were excluded. In this cohort, only TCR beta chains were sequenced, and detectable features were limited by the absence of alpha or paired-chain data. The study listed 164 TCR beta chains as associated with cytomegalovirus. According to a later analysis, most CMV-associated TCR beta chains appeared to be HLA-restricted, and the HLA associations seemed to be driven largely by CMV exposure. Because HLA typing was missing for some donors at each locus, association tests included only the typed subset. Specific HLA alleles were associated with 15,000 to 20,000 TCR beta sequences at a false discovery rate of 0.05 in a later analysis.

The cohort consisted of 600 or so healthy bone marrow donors. At the time of sampling, every cohort member was nominally healthy, though immune exposures that went unrecorded were likely present. The donor was CMV seronegative and was included in the group of a few hundred seronegative cohort members. A peripheral blood sample was provided by each donor, and peripheral blood mononuclear cells were used for TCR beta sequencing. The Qiagen DNeasy Blood Extraction Kit was used to extract genomic DNA from the blood cell samples. Recombination joined TRBV2 with TRBJ2-1; D gene: possibly TRBD2, on 7 matching bases. The specimen sequenced was PBMCs. This TCR was recovered from a male donor in good health and CMV-seronegative. CDR3 loop: CASSGGTYNEQFF. The DNA sequence is given as TGTGCCAGCAGCGGGGGGACATACAATGAGCAGTTCTTC.